Below, 17 T cell receptor beta chains from the same sample are listed, as sequenced in a study of blood T cells in healthy people across ages. With a J-beta primer mix and a sample-barcoded 5' primer, a second PCR ran roughly 6 to 11 cycles. Each CDR3 protein is one row after TCRdb ran MiXCR on the 5' RACE reads. The sample has some 800,000 distinct CDR3 sequences, under 45% seen once. The sequenced sample consisted of blood. These receptors originate from a man between 60 and 75 years old in good health.

The CDR3 bases are TGTGCCAGCAGCCCACCGGGACACCTCTCTGGGGCCAACGTCCTGACTTTC. Residues: CASSPPGHLSGANVLTF. The chain recombines TRBV6-2 or TRBV6-3 with TRBJ2-6; possibly TRBD1 for D (6 bases). This CDR3 spans 17 amino acids. Germline assignment: CDR1 MNHEY and CDR2 SVGEGT. Trimming shortened V by 6 bases and J by 0 bases, and 15 bases separated the two germline ends.

This sequence joins TRBV14 and TRBJ1-4; TRBD1 matches at 10 bases. The CDR3 covers 19 residues. V shed 0 bases, J shed 10 bases, and the junction held 17 bases outside the gene matches. Per germline, CDR1 SGHDN and CDR2 FVKESK. CDR3 DNA: TGTGCCAGCAGCCAAGATATCTTGATCAGGGGACAGGGGTCCCGAAAACTGTTTTTT. This sequence encodes CASSQDILIRGQGSRKLFF.

This clonotype was detected a few times. This chain uses TRBV7-2 with TRBJ2-7; 7 bases are a match to TRBD2. V shed 1 base, J shed 7 bases, and the junction held 10 bases outside the gene matches. This CDR3 has 15 amino acids. Germline lookup yields CDR1 SGHTA and CDR2 FQGNSA. The CDR3 protein is CASSLGDSRGVEQYF. The CDR3 bases are TGTGCCAGCAGCTTAGGGGACTCACGGGGGGTGGAGCAGTACTTC.

The chain has TRBV7-8 and TRBJ1-3; D is unclear. V was clipped by 5 bases and J by 5 bases, with 7 bases between them. Germline lookup yields CDR1 SGHVS and CDR2 FQNEAQ. CDR3 length: 12 amino acids. The CDR3 region is CASSAYRNTIYF. In nucleotides, the CDR3 is TGTGCCAGCAGCGCCTACCGAAACACCATATATTTT.

Of note for this clonotype: Germline is not matched at one junction end, which may reflect a read error. This chain connects TRBV4-3 to TRBJ1-2, with D unclear. The CDR3 length is 14 residues. CDR1 is LGHNA and CDR2 is YSLEER in the germline V gene. The chain's CDR3 is CANSQGLNAYGYTF. The CDR3 nucleotides are TGCGCCAACAGCCAAGGACTGAATGCCTATGGCTACACCTTC.

This sequence joins TRBV3-1 and TRBJ2-4; TRBD2 matches 15 bases. The germline V gene encodes CDR1 LGHDT and CDR2 YNNKEL (reference sequence). J was trimmed by 1 base and V by 5 bases; bases with no gene match: 6. This CDR3 spans 18 amino acids. The CDR3: CASSSGTSGGRAKNIQYF. For the CDR3, the DNA is TGTGCCAGCAGCTCCGGGACTAGCGGGGGGCGGGCCAAAAACATTCAGTACTTC.

The chain couples TRBV3-1 to TRBJ2-7; tentatively, D is TRBD2 (6 bases). Germline CDR1 and CDR2: LGHDT and YNNKEL (reference sequence). This CDR3 has 14 amino acids. V dropped 6 bases and J dropped 6 bases, with 18 bases sitting between them. CDR3 protein: CASSRTTRAGEQYF. The CDR3 nucleotides are TGTGCCAGCAGTCGAACCACTAGAGCGGGCGAGCAGTACTTC.

The chain combines TRBV7-2 with TRBJ2-3; 8 nucleotides line up with TRBD2. Germline V gene lookup returns CDR1 SGHTA and CDR2 FQGNSA. The CDR3 length is 17 residues. The J segment lost 0 bases and the V segment lost 5 bases, leaving 10 bases of the junction unmatched. CDR3 sequence reads: CASSPGAGGPSTDTQYF. The CDR3 nucleotides read TGTGCCAGCAGCCCAGGGGCGGGGGGACCTAGCACAGATACGCAGTATTTT.

The chain combines TRBV7-2 with TRBJ2-1, with TRBD2 identical over 9 bases. The CDR3 contains 17 residues. Germline loops: CDR1 SGHTA, CDR2 FQGNSA. Trimming removed 5 bases from V and 6 bases from J; junction bases left unmatched: 14. The CDR3 protein is CASSPPGAAGGLNEQFF. The CDR3 DNA reads TGTGCCAGCAGCCCACCCGGGGCGGCGGGGGGGCTCAATGAGCAGTTCTTC.

The chain joins TRBV7-9 to TRBJ2-4; TRBD2 is a possible D gene (7 bases). With the DNA end fitting TRBJ2-7 better, the J assignment may be wrong. The CDR3 loop spans 16 amino acids. From germline, CDR1 is SEHNR and CDR2 FQNEAQ (reference sequence). DNA for the CDR3: TGTGCCAGCAGCTTAGCTAGAGGCGGGGGCCCCTACGAGCAGTACTTC. Its translation is CASSLARGGGPYEQYF.

This chain connects TRBV28 to TRBJ2-3; tentative D call: TRBD1 (6 bases). The germline V and J ends were trimmed by 7 bases and 1 base, with 15 bases remaining between them. Germline V gives CDR1 MDHEN, CDR2 SYDVKM. The CDR3 spans 15 residues. CDR3 protein: CASTRSGARTDTQYF. As DNA, the CDR3 is TGTGCCAGCACCCGGTCAGGGGCCCGCACAGATACGCAGTATTTT.

The chain is built from TRBV19 and TRBJ1-3; maybe TRBD1 (6 bases). V lost 7 bases to trimming and J lost 4 bases, with 11 bases between them. CDR1 and CDR2 from the germline V gene are LNHDA and SQIVND (reference sequence). The CDR3 has 13 residues. The CDR3 nucleotides are TGTGCCAGTACCCGGGACAACGGAAACACCATATATTTT. Translating it yields CASTRDNGNTIYF.

This chain connects TRBV6-2 or TRBV6-3 to TRBJ1-5, with TRBD1 matching over 7 bases. Germline V gives CDR1 MNHEY, CDR2 SVGEGT. The CDR3 consists of 16 residues. J lost 0 bases, V lost 0 bases, and 2 bases had no gene match. The chain's CDR3 is CASSYSGQFSNQPQHF. CDR3 in DNA: TGTGCCAGCAGTTACTCGGGACAGTTTAGCAATCAGCCCCAGCATTTT.

This clonotype was counted a few times. The chain recombines TRBV13 with TRBJ2-6; a possible D gene is TRBD1 (5 bases). CDR3 length: 21 amino acids. CDR1 and CDR2 from the germline V gene are PRHDT and FYEKMQ (reference sequence). With 0 bases removed from V and 0 bases from J, the gap between germline ends came to 21 bases. The CDR3 sequence is CASSLGDRLKERYSGANVLTF. In DNA, the CDR3 is TGTGCCAGCAGCTTAGGAGACAGATTAAAGGAGAGGTACTCTGGGGCCAACGTCCTGACTTTC.

The V and J genes are TRBV7-9 and TRBJ2-5; 9 bases are shared with TRBD2. Germline V gives CDR1 SEHNR, CDR2 FQNEAQ (reference sequence). The CDR3 consists of 17 residues. Germline trimming cut 5 bases from V and 0 bases from J; bases unmatched to any gene: 10. The CDR3 DNA reads TGTGCCAGCAGCCCCGGTATAGCGGGGGTCAACCAAGAGACCCAGTACTTC. Translated, it gives CASSPGIAGVNQETQYF.

For this clonotype: Since no conserved phenylalanine or tryptophan closes the CDR3, a read error is the likely cause. The chain has TRBV7-2 and TRBJ2-7; TRBD2 might be the D (7 bases). The length of the CDR3 is 15 residues. In germline, CDR1 is SGHTA, CDR2 FQGNSA. Here the CDR3 reads CASSLNGGRSYEQYS. CDR3 nucleotide sequence: TGTGCTAGCAGCTTAAACGGGGGGCGCTCCTACGAGCAGTACTCC.

This sequence joins TRBV29-1 and TRBJ1-4, with D unclear. The germline gives CDR1 SQVTM, CDR2 ANQGSEA. The CDR3 has 16 residues. V was shortened by 7 bases and J by 0 bases, with 18 bases between the two germline ends. CDR3 DNA sequence: TGCAGCGCCGGAGAGGGTCTAACTTCAACTAATGAAAAACTGTTTTTT. This codes for CSAGEGLTSTNEKLFF.